A few counts support the clone carrying this T cell receptor (beta chain). Its specificity is not known. The data were taken from a study of CD8 T cell repertoires and HIV-1 epitope variants. For the study at large: Tested: three Gag epitope families, Nef HW9 and YT9. Autologous T cell-negative cells served as antigen-presenting cells in equal numbers. The baseline condition was 1M T cells left uncultured.

The CDR3 consists of 14 residues. Germline-derived CDR1 and CDR2 are MNHEY and SVGAGI. Trimming at V came to 5 bases and at J to 3 bases, leaving 4 bases not matched to a gene. Clones were read by immunoSEQ multiplex PCR, and TCRdb kept only the in-frame ones, dropping some. The repertoire consists of around 4,200 clones, with around 70% occurring once and the leading ten covering approximately 40%. The sequenced sample consisted of cultured CD8+ T cells derived from PBMCs. This chain uses TRBV6-5 with TRBJ2-3; 8 bases match TRBD1. The TCR comes from a male donor with HIV. CDR3 nucleotides: TGTGCCAGCAGTGGGACAGGCGGGACAGATACGCAGTATTTT. Its translation: CASSGTGGTDTQYF.